A selection of T cell receptor beta chains follows, all from one sample in a study of cytomegalovirus exposure and HLA in healthy donors. TCRdb's copy holds only in-frame clones and misses some; the assay was immunoSEQ multiplex PCR. The repertoire has about 160,000 clones, 70% to 90% of them found once; the top ten carry about 2%. Sequencing was done on a sample of PBMCs. All receptors derive from a man younger than 35 in good health and CMV-seropositive. CDR3s include the opening cysteine and the closing phenylalanine or tryptophan. The D gene is left open where the match is weak. Size tells how often a clone was seen (once, few, many) or the class of an expanded clone, and some rows leave it out.

v_call	d_call	clone_size	j_call	cdr3_aa	cdr3_nt
TRBV5-6	-	-	TRBJ1-1	CASSPGGGTEAFF	TGTGCCAGCAGCCCGGGAGGGGGCACTGAAGCTTTCTTT
TRBV6-5	-	-	TRBJ1-1	CASSTLMNTEAFF	TGTGCCAGCAGTACACTAATGAACACTGAAGCTTTCTTT
TRBV19	TRBD1	-	TRBJ2-6	CASSFPPGGTGVSGANVLTF	TGTGCCAGTAGTTTCCCCCCAGGGGGGACAGGGGTTTCTGGGGCCAACGTCCTGACTTTC
TRBV2	TRBD2	-	TRBJ2-1	CASSEPGLAGGNEQFF	TGTGCCAGCAGTGAACCTGGACTAGCGGGGGGAAATGAGCAGTTCTTC
TRBV30	TRBD1	few	TRBJ2-7	CAWSVAGQGRYEQYF	TGTGCCTGGAGTGTAGCGGGACAGGGGAGGTACGAGCAGTACTTC
TRBV5-1	-	-	TRBJ1-3	CASSQGSGNTIYF	TGCGCCAGCAGCCAGGGTTCTGGAAACACCATATATTTT
TRBV5-1	-	-	TRBJ1-6	CASSLVSASSYNSPLHF	TGCGCCAGCAGCTTGGTATCTGCGAGCTCCTATAATTCACCCCTCCACTTT
TRBV4-2	TRBD2	-	TRBJ2-3	CASSQSGGESTDTQYF	TGTGCCAGCAGCCAAAGTGGGGGGGAAAGCACAGATACGCAGTATTTT
TRBV30	TRBD1	-	TRBJ2-1	CAWGRTGAYNEQFF	TGTGCCTGGGGTAGGACAGGGGCCTACAATGAGCAGTTCTTC
TRBV9	-	-	TRBJ1-4	CASSVGGGGEKLFF	TGTGCCAGCAGCGTAGGGGGCGGGGGTGAAAAACTGTTTTTT
TRBV5-6	TRBD2	-	TRBJ2-4	CASSLGTSGGILAKNIQYF	TGTGCCAGCAGCCTCGGGACTAGCGGGGGGATCTTAGCCAAAAACATTCAGTACTTC
TRBV28	-	-	TRBJ2-1	CASTQSGSSYAYNEQFF	TGTGCCAGCACCCAATCGGGTAGCTCTTATGCCTACAATGAGCAGTTCTTC
TRBV4-1	TRBD2	-	TRBJ2-1	CASSPGGNSGVYNEQFF	TGCGCCAGCAGCCCCGGGGGGAATAGCGGAGTGTACAATGAGCAGTTCTTC
TRBV4-3	TRBD2	-	TRBJ2-3	CASSQDSRETAPRGQYF	TGCGCCAGCAGCCAAGATTCGCGGGAGACAGCACCGAGGGGGCAGTATTTT
TRBV30	TRBD1	-	TRBJ1-2	CAWSGQGGGYTF	TGTGCCTGGAGTGGACAGGGCGGTGGCTACACCTTC
TRBV6-1	-	-	TRBJ1-1	CASNRDRIEAFF	TGTGCCAGTAACAGGGACCGCATCGAAGCTTTCTTT
TRBV9	-	-	TRBJ2-5	CASSVGRGGGTQETQYF	TGTGCCAGCAGCGTAGGGAGGGGCGGGGGCACCCAAGAGACCCAGTACTTC
TRBV11-2	TRBD1	-	TRBJ2-7	CASRPTGGNEQYF	TGTGCCAGCAGACCAACAGGGGGCAACGAGCAGTACTTC
TRBV30	TRBD1	-	TRBJ1-2	CAWSLERQGHGYTF	TGTGCCTGGAGTCTGGAGCGACAGGGGCATGGCTACACCTTC
TRBV5-1	TRBD1	-	TRBJ1-1	CASSARTGMNTEAFF	TGCGCCAGCAGCGCGCGGACAGGCATGAACACTGAAGCTTTCTTT
TRBV7-2	-	-	TRBJ2-2	CASSLGVGVGTGELFF	TGTGCCAGCAGCTTAGGTGTCGGGGTCGGCACCGGGGAGCTGTTTTTT
TRBV6-5	-	-	TRBJ1-1	CASSTNTGYTEAFF	TGTGCCAGCAGTACCAACACAGGGTACACTGAAGCTTTCTTT
TRBV10-3	-	-	TRBJ2-1	CAISGRQETEQFF	TGTGCCATCAGTGGCAGACAGGAGACTGAGCAGTTCTTC
TRBV29-1	TRBD1	few	TRBJ2-5	CSVEPGTGNEETQYF	TGCAGCGTTGAACCCGGGACAGGGAACGAGGAGACCCAGTACTTC
TRBV5-1	-	-	TRBJ1-5	CASSLGQPGQPQHF	TGCGCCAGCAGCTTGGGTCAGCCAGGCCAGCCCCAGCATTTT
TRBV11-3	-	-	TRBJ1-2	CASSRDTDYGYTF	TGTGCCAGCAGCCGGGACACGGACTATGGCTACACCTTC
TRBV7-8	TRBD1	-	TRBJ2-5	CASSLGGGTGTEETQYF	TGTGCCAGCAGCTTAGGGGGGGGGACAGGGACGGAAGAGACCCAGTACTTC
TRBV13	TRBD1	-	TRBJ2-2	CASSGRTGGPGELFF	TGTGCCAGCAGCGGACGGACAGGGGGCCCCGGGGAGCTGTTTTTT
TRBV11-2	-	-	TRBJ2-6	CASSTTSSVASNVLTF	TGTGCCAGCAGTACAACGTCCAGCGTTGCGTCCAACGTCCTGACTTTC
TRBV6-1	-	-	TRBJ1-5	CASSDSGLGQPQHF	TGTGCCAGCAGTGACAGTGGCCTCGGGCAGCCCCAGCATTTT
TRBV7-9	TRBD1	-	TRBJ1-5	CASRNRQGAWHF	TGTGCCAGCAGAAATAGGCAGGGGGCCTGGCATTTT
TRBV2	-	-	TRBJ1-2	CASRARGSPAGYTF	TGTGCCAGCAGAGCCAGGGGATCGCCGGCGGGCTACACCTTC
TRBV21-1	-	-	TRBJ1-4	CASSHKWDRGPSTNEKLFF	TGTGCCAGCAGCCACAAGTGGGACAGGGGGCCTTCAACTAATGAAAAACTGTTTTTT
TRBV9	-	-	TRBJ2-1	CASSVGLFLRGKQYEQFF	TGTGCCAGCAGCGTAGGCCTATTCCTTCGCGGTAAACAATATGAGCAGTTCTTC
TRBV19	-	once	TRBJ1-5	CASSISRGKQPQHF	TGTGCCAGTAGTATTAGCAGGGGTAAACAGCCCCAGCATTTT
TRBV19	-	-	TRBJ1-1	CASSMEAWNTEAFF	TGTGCCAGTAGTATGGAGGCCTGGAACACTGAAGCTTTCTTT
TRBV4-1	TRBD2	-	TRBJ2-3	CASSRPSGVSTDTQYF	TGCGCCAGCAGCCGTCCTAGCGGGGTTAGCACAGATACGCAGTATTTT
TRBV12-5	TRBD1	-	TRBJ1-1	CASAPDRATTEAFF	TGTGCTAGTGCTCCGGACAGGGCGACCACTGAAGCTTTCTTT
TRBV29-1	TRBD2	-	TRBJ2-5	CSVELGGGGRETQYF	TGCAGCGTTGAATTGGGCGGCGGGGGACGGGAGACCCAGTACTTC
TRBV25-1	-	-	TRBJ1-2	CASSGPFGGGYTF	TGTGCCAGCAGTGGACCGTTCGGAGGTGGCTACACCTTC
TRBV10-3	TRBD1	-	TRBJ2-7	CATRTGGYYEQYF	TGTGCCACTCGGACAGGGGGGTACTACGAGCAGTACTTC
TRBV6-5	TRBD2	-	TRBJ2-5	CASSPAGGGKETQYF	TGTGCCAGCAGTCCCGCGGGCGGGGGGAAAGAGACCCAGTACTTC
TRBV11-2	-	once	TRBJ2-5	CASSLDPTEKGEQYF	TGTGCCAGCAGCTTAGATCCGACCGAAAAGGGAGAGCAGTACTTC
TRBV6-5	-	-	TRBJ1-3	CAGTAGDTSGNTIYF	TGTGCCGGCACCGCAGGGGACACCTCTGGAAACACCATATATTTT
TRBV7-2	-	-	TRBJ2-1	CASSLNRGADNEQFF	TGTGCCAGCAGCTTAAACCGGGGGGCGGACAATGAGCAGTTCTTC
TRBV18	-	-	TRBJ1-1	CASSPRGGEAFF	TGTGCCAGCTCACCTCGGGGGGGTGAAGCTTTCTTT
TRBV9	TRBD1	-	TRBJ1-2	CASSEGQGTSNYGYTF	TGTGCCAGCAGCGAGGGACAGGGGACATCTAACTATGGCTACACCTTC
TRBV19	-	-	TRBJ1-1	CASSIDTGLDTEAFF	TGTGCCAGTAGTATAGATACAGGGTTGGACACTGAAGCTTTCTTT
TRBV7-2	-	-	TRBJ2-1	CASSQGGANNNEQFF	TGTGCCAGCAGCCAAGGGGGGGCCAACAACAATGAGCAGTTCTTC
TRBV9	TRBD2	-	TRBJ2-1	CASSSGGVVNEQFF	TGTGCCAGCAGTAGCGGGGGGGTCGTCAATGAGCAGTTCTTC
TRBV6-5	TRBD1	-	TRBJ2-7	CASSHTGVYEQYF	TGTGCCAGCAGTCATACAGGGGTCTACGAGCAGTACTTC
TRBV6-6	-	-	TRBJ1-5	CASSFGEDQPQHF	TGTGCCAGCAGCTTCGGGGAGGATCAGCCCCAGCATTTT
TRBV5-1	TRBD2	-	TRBJ2-1	CASSLGPGSTSGGEQFF	TGCGCCAGCAGCTTGGGCCCAGGCTCGACTAGCGGGGGTGAGCAGTTCTTC
TRBV5-1	TRBD1	-	TRBJ1-1	CASSLGDRRENTEAFF	TGCGCCAGCAGCTTGGGGGACAGGAGGGAGAACACTGAAGCTTTCTTT
TRBV5-1	-	-	TRBJ2-5	CASAAGRQETQYF	TGCGCCAGCGCTGCGGGTCGGCAAGAGACCCAGTACTTC
TRBV19	TRBD2	-	TRBJ2-1	CASRPQRGSSYNEQFF	TGTGCCAGTAGACCCCAGCGGGGGAGCTCCTACAATGAGCAGTTCTTC
TRBV27	-	-	TRBJ2-7	CASSFRSTERYEQYF	TGTGCCAGCAGTTTTCGCAGTACAGAACGCTACGAGCAGTACTTC
TRBV29-1	-	-	TRBJ1-1	CSVETGPTEAFF	TGCAGCGTTGAAACAGGGCCCACTGAAGCTTTCTTT
TRBV7-2	-	-	TRBJ1-2	CASSPQGASRGYTF	TGTGCCAGCAGCCCACAGGGAGCTAGTCGTGGCTACACCTTC